The 9 T cell receptor beta chains listed next were all sequenced from one sample in a study of blood T cell repertoires in COVID-19. The protocol was immunoSEQ multiplex PCR, while the TCRdb copy is restricted to in-frame clones and leaves out a portion. The sample carries 130,000 or so clones, around 87% recorded once. The sequencing sample was made of peripheral blood. These receptors were obtained from a woman in her forties or fifties who had recovered from COVID-19.

V is TRBV5-1 and J is TRBJ2-2, with 7 bases fitting TRBD2. The junction had 5 bases not matched to a gene; V was cut back by 3 bases and J by 0 bases. Germline V CDR1 and CDR2: SGHRS, YFSETQ. The CDR3 sequence is 16 residues long. The CDR3 coding sequence is TGCGCCAGCAGCTCCACCGGGACTACGAACACCGGGGAGCTGTTTTTT. Translated: CASSSTGTTNTGELFF.

V gene TRBV7-6 combines with J gene TRBJ1-2; D may be TRBD1 (5 bases). V gave up 5 bases and J gave up 0 bases, with 13 bases separating them. CDR3 length: 15 amino acids. CDR1 is SGHVS, CDR2 FNYEAQ, per germline. CDR3 DNA sequence: TGTGCCAGCAGCGTGGATGGGGCGGCTAACTATGGCTACACCTTC. Translating it yields CASSVDGAANYGYTF.

This CDR3 is CSVAGAAGANVLTF. The CDR3 region has the DNA TGCAGCGTTGCAGGGGCCGCTGGGGCCAACGTCCTGACTTTC. This chain links TRBV29-1 with TRBJ2-6, with D possibly matching TRBD1 (6 bases). V gave up 4 bases and J gave up 2 bases, with 9 bases separating them. The germline gives CDR1 SQVTM, CDR2 ANQGSEA. The CDR3 runs 14 residues.

The gene calls are TRBV5-1 and TRBJ2-5, with D perhaps matching TRBD1 (6 bases). The germline V gene encodes CDR1 SGHRS and CDR2 YFSETQ. This CDR3 comprises 14 residues. The ends were cut back, 5 bases at V and 5 bases at J, with 16 bases in the middle. The CDR3 spells CASSTQGRLETQYF. DNA for the CDR3: TGCGCCAGCAGTACACAGGGCCGGCTGGAGACCCAGTACTTC.

This chain joins TRBV15 and TRBJ1-2, with 7 bases fitting TRBD1. Germline CDR1 and CDR2: LNHNV and YYDKDF (reference sequence). This CDR3 has 16 residues. J was trimmed by 5 bases and V by 0 bases; bases with no gene match: 9. The CDR3 here is CATSRDQGGQEYGYTF. CDR3 nucleotides: TGTGCCACCAGCAGAGATCAGGGGGGTCAGGAGTATGGCTACACCTTC.

This chain joins TRBV15 and TRBJ2-7, with 7 bases fitting TRBD1. Per the germline V gene, CDR1 is LNHNV and CDR2 is YYDKDF (reference sequence). This CDR3 is 16 amino acids long. V was clipped by 1 base and J by 7 bases; unmatched bases: 13. The CDR3 DNA reads as TGTGCCACCAGCAGAGGACAAGCAGGGGGTTTGGGGGAGCAGTACTTC. It codes for CATSRGQAGGLGEQYF.

The chain employs TRBV19 and TRBJ2-7; D possibly corresponds to TRBD2 (6 bases). This CDR3 has 14 residues. V gave up 7 bases and J gave up 5 bases, with 18 bases separating them. Germline CDR1 LNHDA, CDR2 SQIVND (reference sequence). In DNA, the CDR3 is TGTGCCAGTAAAGGACCGGGAGTCGGAAACGAGCAGTACTTC. Amino acids: CASKGPGVGNEQYF. Variable domain in full (rest from reference TRBV19 and TRBJ2-7): DGGITQSPKYLFRKEGQNVTLSCEQNLNHDAMYWYRQDPGQGLRLIYYSQIVNDFQKGDIAEGYSVSREKKESFPLTVTSAQKNPTAFYLCASKGPGVGNEQYFGPGTRLTVT.

Of note for this clone: This could be a read error, since a much larger clone is one nucleotide away. The chain uses TRBV2 and TRBJ1-1; TRBD1 matches 7 bases. This CDR3 contains 13 residues. Germline loops: CDR1 SNHLY, CDR2 FYNNEI. Unmatched junction bases numbered 2, after V lost 6 bases and J lost 1 base. The CDR3 reads CASSRQGNTEAFF. In nucleotides, the CDR3 is TGTGCCAGCAGCCGACAGGGGAACACTGAAGCTTTCTTT.

V is TRBV5-5 and J is TRBJ1-6; 9 bases are shared with TRBD1. The V gene end was trimmed by 4 bases and the J gene end by 9 bases; junction bases not matched to a gene: 5. The V gene's germline CDR1 is SGHKS and CDR2 YYEKEE (reference sequence). The CDR3 is made up of 14 amino acids. CDR3 coding DNA: TGTGCCAGCAGCCCCGGGACAGGGACTTCACCCCTCCACTTT. This sequence encodes CASSPGTGTSPLHF.